This T cell receptor (beta chain) was obtained from a study of CD8 T cells in Susac syndrome. Looking at the study overall: Treatment at blood withdrawal was none, corticosteroids, or intravenous immunoglobulin alone in Susac syndrome patients.

This clonotype was detected once. CDR1 is GTSNPN and CDR2 is SVGIG in the germline V gene (reference sequence). The CDR3 is 14 amino acids. Trimming stripped 0 bases from V and 0 bases from J, with 9 bases between. With random hexamers, 0.5 to 1 ug RNA was reverse transcribed. TCRdb reanalysed the immunoSEQ multiplex PCR reads using MiXCR and keeps one entry per CDR3 protein. Here the sample spans 150,000 or so distinct CDR3 sequences, roughly 95% being singletons. The clonotype originates from a human donor with Susac syndrome. Source material: CD4+ T cells from PBMCs. The gene calls are TRBV30 and TRBJ2-7; no clear D. The CDR3 bases are TGTGCCTGGAGTGTAGGTCAGCCCTCCTACGAGCAGTACTTC. The encoded protein is CAWSVGQPSYEQYF. The full variable domain, with the rest looked up from reference TRBV30 and TRBJ2-7, is SQTIHQWPATLVQPVGSPLSLECTVEGTSNPNLYWYRQAAGRGLQLLFYSVGIGQISSEVPQNLSASRPQDRQFILSSKKLLLSDSGFYLCAWSVGQPSYEQYFGPGTRLTVT.